The clone carrying this T cell receptor beta chain showed up many times. The antigen remains undetermined. Prior chemotherapy, radiotherapy and other malignancies were absent; CT and PET/CT showed node-negative disease. This sample is drawn from a study of prognosis after radiotherapy for stage I lung cancer. As for the study in general: Radiotherapy preceded distant metastases in a handful of patients (median approximately seven months); under 16 showed no significant progression. Study-wide points: Usage of the TRBV and TRBJ genes (in patients with versus without metastases) was reportedly different. It was in patients who developed distant metastases that Shannon entropy after stereotactic body radiation therapy was lower.

This CDR3 contains 14 residues. CDR1 is SQVTM and CDR2 is ANQGSEA in the germline V gene. With 7 bases removed from V and 0 bases from J, the gap between germline ends came to 13 bases. CDR3 of TCR beta was amplified from genomic DNA via a two-round multiplex PCR. Initially, in first-round PCR, primers specific to each TRBV and TRBJ gene were used. TCRdb fed the multiplex PCR reads into MiXCR, producing one record per CDR3 protein. This table has 30,000 to 40,000 distinct CDR3 sequences, less than 35% appearing once. This sequence was found in a donor over 45 with non-small cell lung cancer. The sample consisted of PBMCs, taken before or after stereotactic body radiation therapy (not recorded which). The V and J genes are TRBV29-1 and TRBJ1-5; D ambiguous. The CDR3 sequence: CSASQSNSNQPQHF. The CDR3 DNA reads as TGCAGCGCGTCACAGAGCAATAGCAATCAGCCCCAGCATTTT.